Reported below is one TCR beta chain. Its target is unknown. The sample holds other DNA sequences that translate to the same CDR3. V was pared by 1 base and J by 0 bases, with 10 bases between. Germline CDR1 reads SGHDT; CDR2 reads YYEEEE. This CDR3 comprises 15 residues. The sample belongs to a study of shared clonotypes between healthy human individuals. Study-level background: Donors consisted of a couple of women and three men between 18 and 49. Study findings and constraints: Some clonotypes were shared by all four sorted-subset donors, while others were not shared. The non-shared ones had lower generation probabilities than the shared ones.

Some clones are missing from TCRdb's copy, which holds only in-frame ones; the method was immunoSEQ multiplex PCR. The table lists 2.5 million or so clones, around 94% of them singletons, with roughly 0.13% in the top ten. The sequenced sample consisted of naive CD4+ T cells sorted from blood. Stated subset: CD45RA+ positively selected. The chain is built from TRBV5-6 and TRBJ1-2; no definite D call. The TCR was taken from a man aged 18 to 29 in good health. The CDR3: CASSLFWVSNYGYTF. The DNA for the CDR3 is TGTGCCAGCAGCTTGTTTTGGGTATCTAACTATGGCTACACCTTC.